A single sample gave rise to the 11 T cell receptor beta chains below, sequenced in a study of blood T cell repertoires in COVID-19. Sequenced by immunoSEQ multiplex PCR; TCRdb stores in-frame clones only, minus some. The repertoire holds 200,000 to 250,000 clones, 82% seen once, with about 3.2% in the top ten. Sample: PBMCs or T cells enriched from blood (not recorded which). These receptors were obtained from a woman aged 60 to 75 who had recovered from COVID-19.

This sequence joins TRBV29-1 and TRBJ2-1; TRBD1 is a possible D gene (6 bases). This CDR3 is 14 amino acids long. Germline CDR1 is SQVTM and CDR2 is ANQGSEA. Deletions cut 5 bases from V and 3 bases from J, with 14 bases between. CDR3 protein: CSVWAGQSYNEQFF. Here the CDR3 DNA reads TGCAGCGTTTGGGCCGGACAGAGCTACAATGAGCAGTTCTTC.

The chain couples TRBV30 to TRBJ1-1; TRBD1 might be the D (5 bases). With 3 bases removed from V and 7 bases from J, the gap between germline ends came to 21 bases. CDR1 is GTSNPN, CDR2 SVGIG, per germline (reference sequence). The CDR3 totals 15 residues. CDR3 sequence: CAWRSWGGERGEAFF. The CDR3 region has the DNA TGTGCCTGGAGAAGTTGGGGAGGGGAAAGAGGTGAAGCTTTCTTT.

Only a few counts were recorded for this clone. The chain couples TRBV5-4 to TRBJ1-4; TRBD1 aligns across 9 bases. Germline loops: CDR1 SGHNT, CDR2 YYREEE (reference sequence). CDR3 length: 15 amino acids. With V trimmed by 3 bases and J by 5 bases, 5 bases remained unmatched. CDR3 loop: CASSSDGTGNEKLFF. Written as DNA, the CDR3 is TGTGCCAGCAGCTCCGATGGGACAGGGAATGAAAAACTGTTTTTT.

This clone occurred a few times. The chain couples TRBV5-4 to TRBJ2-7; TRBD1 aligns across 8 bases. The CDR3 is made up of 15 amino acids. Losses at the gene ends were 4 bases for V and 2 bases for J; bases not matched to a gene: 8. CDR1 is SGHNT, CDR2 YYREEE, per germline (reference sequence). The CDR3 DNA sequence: TGTGCCAGCAGCACCACAGGGGGGATGGCCTACGAGCAGTACTTC. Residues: CASSTTGGMAYEQYF.

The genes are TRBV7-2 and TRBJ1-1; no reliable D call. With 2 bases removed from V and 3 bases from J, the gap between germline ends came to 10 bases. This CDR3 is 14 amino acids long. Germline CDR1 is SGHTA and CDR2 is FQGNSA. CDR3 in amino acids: CASSLMYRDTEAFF. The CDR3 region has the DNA TGTGCCAGCAGCTTAATGTATCGGGACACTGAAGCTTTCTTT. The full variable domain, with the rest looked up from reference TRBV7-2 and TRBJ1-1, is GAGVSQSPSNKVTEKGKDVELRCDPISGHTALYWYRQSLGQGLEFLIYFQGNSAPDKSGLPSDRFSAERTGGSVSTLTIQRTQQEDSAVYLCASSLMYRDTEAFFGQGTRLTVV.

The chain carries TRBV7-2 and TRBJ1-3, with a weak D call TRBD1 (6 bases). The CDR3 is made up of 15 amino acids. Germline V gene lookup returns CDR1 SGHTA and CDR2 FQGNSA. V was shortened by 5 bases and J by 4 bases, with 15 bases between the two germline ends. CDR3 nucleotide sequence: TGTGCCAGCAGCAAAAATCAGGGGTACGGAAACACCATATATTTT. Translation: CASSKNQGYGNTIYF.

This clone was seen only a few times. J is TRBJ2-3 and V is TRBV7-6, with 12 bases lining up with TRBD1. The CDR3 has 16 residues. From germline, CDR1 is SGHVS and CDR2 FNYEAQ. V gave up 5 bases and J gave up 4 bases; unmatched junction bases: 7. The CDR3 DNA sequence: TGTGCCAGCAGCCCGGGACAGGGGGCTTGGTCAGATACGCAGTATTTT. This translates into CASSPGQGAWSDTQYF. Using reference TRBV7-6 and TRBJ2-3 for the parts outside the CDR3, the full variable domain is GAGVSQSPRYKVTKRGQDVALRCDPISGHVSLYWYRQALGQGPEFLTYFNYEAQQDKSGLPNDRFSAERPEGSISTLTIQRTEQRDSAMYRCASSPGQGAWSDTQYFGPGTRLTVL.

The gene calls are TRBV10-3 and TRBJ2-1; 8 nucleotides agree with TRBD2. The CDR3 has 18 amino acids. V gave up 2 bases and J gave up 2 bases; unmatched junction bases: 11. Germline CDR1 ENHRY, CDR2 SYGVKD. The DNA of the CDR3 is TGTGCCATCAGTGAGGTCGGGCGGGGGGCGCCTACCTACAATGAGCAGTTCTTC. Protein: CAISEVGRGAPTYNEQFF.

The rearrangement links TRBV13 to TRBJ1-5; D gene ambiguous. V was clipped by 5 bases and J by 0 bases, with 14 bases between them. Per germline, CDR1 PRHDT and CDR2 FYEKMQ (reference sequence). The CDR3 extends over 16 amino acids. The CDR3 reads CASSRGPLPSNQPQHF. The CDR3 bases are TGTGCCAGCAGCAGAGGCCCTCTCCCTAGCAATCAGCCCCAGCATTTT.

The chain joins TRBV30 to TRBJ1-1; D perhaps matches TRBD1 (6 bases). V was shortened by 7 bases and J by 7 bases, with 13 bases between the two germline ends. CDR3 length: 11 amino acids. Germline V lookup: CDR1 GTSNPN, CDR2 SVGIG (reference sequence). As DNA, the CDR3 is TGTGCCTTGAGACAGGCCCTTGAAGCTTTCTTT. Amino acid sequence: CALRQALEAFF.

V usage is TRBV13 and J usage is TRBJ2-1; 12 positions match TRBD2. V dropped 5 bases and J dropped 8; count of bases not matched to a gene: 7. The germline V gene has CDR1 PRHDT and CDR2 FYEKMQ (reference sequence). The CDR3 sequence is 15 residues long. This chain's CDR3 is CASSLLAGGAHEQFF. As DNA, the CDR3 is TGTGCCAGCAGCCTCCTAGCGGGGGGGGCCCATGAGCAGTTCTTC.